A single sample is the source of the 17 T cell receptor beta chains below, sequenced in a study of blood T cell repertoires in COVID-19. Sequencing was performed with immunoSEQ multiplex PCR; in TCRdb, only in-frame clones are kept and a portion is missing. The profile covers 45,000 to 50,000 clones, with roughly 87% appearing a single time and 7.4% taken by the ten largest. Input material: peripheral blood. Receptor source: a man aged 60-69 years with active COVID-19.

The chain uses TRBV21-1 and TRBJ2-5; no check of the table's D call, TRBD1, against the DNA was made. TRBV21-1 is shown as a pseudogene. CDR3 length equals 14 residues. The CDR3: CASVQWTVQETQYF. The CDR3 DNA is TGTGCCAGCGTCCAATGGACAGTACAAGAGACCCAGTACTTC.

The chain is built from TRBV6-6 and TRBJ1-1, with 7 positions matching TRBD1. In germline, CDR1 is MNHNY, CDR2 SVGAGI (reference sequence). J gave up 1 base and V 6 bases, and 5 bases lay outside the gene matches. The length of the CDR3 is 14 residues. As DNA, the CDR3 is TGTGCCAGCAGGCCAGGGACAGAGAACACTGAAGCTTTCTTT. It yields the protein CASRPGTENTEAFF.

In its sample, this clone was seen a few times. The V gene is TRBV7-6, the J gene TRBJ2-2; 10 nucleotides align to TRBD1. CDR3 length: 15 amino acids. Per the germline V gene, CDR1 is SGHVS and CDR2 is FNYEAQ. After removal of 1 base from V and 4 bases from J, the junction contained 0 bases not matched to a gene. The CDR3 spells CASSLGDRGTGELFF. The CDR3 coding sequence is TGTGCCAGCAGCTTAGGGGACAGGGGCACCGGGGAGCTGTTTTTT. Filled out from reference TRBV7-6 and TRBJ2-2, the complete variable domain reads GAGVSQSPRYKVTKRGQDVALRCDPISGHVSLYWYRQALGQGPEFLTYFNYEAQQDKSGLPNDRFSAERPEGSISTLTIQRTEQRDSAMYRCASSLGDRGTGELFFGEGSRLTVL.

This sequence joins TRBV12-3 or TRBV12-4 and TRBJ2-2, with D unclear. The CDR3 covers 12 residues. Trimming removed 5 bases at V and 3 bases at J, with 4 bases between. The CDR3 reads CASSHDTGELFF. As DNA, the CDR3 is TGTGCCAGCAGTCATGACACCGGGGAGCTGTTTTTT.

V is TRBV11-2 and J is TRBJ2-1; 9 positions agree with TRBD1. The V segment lost 5 bases and the J segment 2 bases; nucleotides outside the gene matches: 7. CDR3 length: 16 amino acids. Looked up from germline, CDR1 is SGHAT and CDR2 is FQNNGV. CDR3 bases: TGTGCCAGCAGCCTCCCGGGGGACAGGGCCTACAATGAGCAGTTCTTC. Protein sequence: CASSLPGDRAYNEQFF. The whole variable domain, remainder taken from reference TRBV11-2 and TRBJ2-1, is EAGVAQSPRYKIIEKRQSVAFWCNPISGHATLYWYQQILGQGPKLLIQFQNNGVVDDSQLPKDRFSAERLKGVDSTLKIQPAKLEDSAVYLCASSLPGDRAYNEQFFGPGTRLTVL.

This rearrangement joins TRBV11-1 to TRBJ2-7; a weak D match, TRBD2 (5 bases). The CDR3 extends over 15 amino acids. The germline CDR1 and CDR2 sequences are SGHAT and FQDESV (reference sequence). V was clipped by 2 bases and J by 4 bases, with 15 bases between them. The CDR3 nucleotides are TGTGCCAGCAGCTTACAAGCGGCCAGCCGTTACGAGCAGTACTTC. Its protein is CASSLQAASRYEQYF.

The rearrangement joins TRBV7-9 to TRBJ2-7; 11 bases agree with TRBD2. This CDR3 contains 18 residues. V dropped 5 bases and J dropped 3; count of bases not matched to a gene: 15. Germline CDR1 SEHNR, CDR2 FQNEAQ (reference sequence). The DNA for the CDR3 is TGTGCCAGCAGCCCCGTCGGGCTAGCGGGAGGTACAAGCTACGAGCAGTACTTC. Its translation: CASSPVGLAGGTSYEQYF.

The chain recombines TRBV30 with TRBJ2-2, with D unresolved. The CDR3 has 13 residues. Per germline, CDR1 GTSNPN and CDR2 SVGIG (reference sequence). V was trimmed by 4 bases and J by 6 bases, leaving 12 bases between them. The CDR3 protein is CAWNSHEPGELFF. In DNA, the CDR3 is TGTGCCTGGAACAGCCACGAGCCCGGGGAGCTGTTTTTT.

This clone was observed a single time. V is TRBV11-2 and J is TRBJ1-4; perhaps TRBD1 as D (6 bases). Germline V gene lookup returns CDR1 SGHAT and CDR2 FQNNGV. V was clipped by 3 bases and J by 7 bases, with 18 bases between them. The CDR3 contains 16 residues. DNA for the CDR3: TGTGCCAGCAGCTTTATCAGGGGTCGGCGAGGTGAAAAACTGTTTTTT. Its protein is CASSFIRGRRGEKLFF.

This clone has just one count. J is TRBJ2-2 and V is TRBV9; D not resolved. The CDR3 runs to 16 residues. Deletions cut 0 bases from V and 0 bases from J, with 9 bases between. CDR1 is SGDLS, CDR2 YYNGEE, per germline. The CDR3 DNA sequence: TGTGCCAGCAGCGTAGCGGCAGGCGCGAACACCGGGGAGCTGTTTTTT. This codes for CASSVAAGANTGELFF.

This clone showed up just a few times. The rearrangement uses TRBV4-2 and TRBJ1-4; 10 nucleotides match TRBD1. The CDR3 covers 15 residues. Germline assignment: CDR1 LGHNA and CDR2 YNFKEQ. The J segment lost 2 bases and the V segment lost 3 bases, leaving 0 bases of the junction unmatched. In DNA form, the CDR3 reads TGTGCCAGCAGCCAGGGACAGGGGACTAATGAAAAACTGTTTTTT. Protein: CASSQGQGTNEKLFF.

The V gene is TRBV12-3 or TRBV12-4, the J gene TRBJ1-2, with D tentatively TRBD1 (6 bases). Trimming took 7 bases from V and 9 from J, leaving 12 bases between them. The CDR3 is 11 residues long. The CDR3 DNA reads as TGTGCCAGCAAGCGACAGGAGAGCTACACCTTC. It codes for CASKRQESYTF.

The chain recombines TRBV7-9 with TRBJ2-3; 13 bases match TRBD2. The trim removed 2 bases at V and 7 bases at J, leaving 3 bases unmatched. CDR3 length: 15 amino acids. From germline, CDR1 is SEHNR and CDR2 FQNEAQ (reference sequence). The CDR3 is CASSLPGLAGHTQYF. CDR3 bases: TGTGCCAGCAGCTTACCGGGACTAGCGGGACATACGCAGTATTTT. Full variable domain (missing parts from reference TRBV7-9 and TRBJ2-3): DTGVSQNPRHKITKRGQNVTFRCDPISEHNRLYWYRQTLGQGPEFLTYFQNEAQLEKSRLLSDRFSAERPKGSFSTLEIQRTEQGDSAMYLCASSLPGLAGHTQYFGPGTRLTVL.

The chain links TRBV21-1 to TRBJ2-3; no check of the table's D call, TRBD2, against the DNA was made. TRBV21-1 is labeled a pseudogene. The CDR3 contains 17 residues. CDR3 region: CASILWGSGRAKDTQYF. As DNA, the CDR3 is TGTGCCAGCATCTTATGGGGTAGCGGGAGGGCCAAGGATACGCAGTATTTT.

The chain employs TRBV13 and TRBJ1-2, with D perhaps matching TRBD1 (5 bases). The CDR3 spans 14 residues. CDR1 and CDR2 from the germline V gene are PRHDT and FYEKMQ (reference sequence). Trimming took 5 bases from V and 0 from J, leaving 10 bases between them. DNA for the CDR3: TGTGCCAGCAGCCGTACGGGGGCTAACTATGGCTACACCTTC. Translation gives CASSRTGANYGYTF.

V is TRBV6-2 or TRBV6-3 and J is TRBJ2-7; 7 bases match TRBD2. The CDR3 length is 15 residues. V lost 6 bases to trimming and J lost 4 bases; unmatched junction nucleotides: 12. Germline CDR1 is MNHEY and CDR2 is SVGEGT. This CDR3 reads CASSGRNNRGYEQYF. As DNA, the CDR3 is TGTGCCAGCAGCGGGAGGAACAACCGTGGGTACGAGCAGTACTTC.

This chain links TRBV11-3 with TRBJ2-5, with unresolved D. The CDR3 totals 14 residues. The germline CDR1 and CDR2 sequences are SGHNT and YENEEA. V was cut by 6 bases and J by 5 bases, with 16 bases left in between. Here the CDR3 DNA reads TGTGCCAGCAGACTGTGCCTTTTTTGGGAGACCCAGTACTTC. Residues: CASRLCLFWETQYF.